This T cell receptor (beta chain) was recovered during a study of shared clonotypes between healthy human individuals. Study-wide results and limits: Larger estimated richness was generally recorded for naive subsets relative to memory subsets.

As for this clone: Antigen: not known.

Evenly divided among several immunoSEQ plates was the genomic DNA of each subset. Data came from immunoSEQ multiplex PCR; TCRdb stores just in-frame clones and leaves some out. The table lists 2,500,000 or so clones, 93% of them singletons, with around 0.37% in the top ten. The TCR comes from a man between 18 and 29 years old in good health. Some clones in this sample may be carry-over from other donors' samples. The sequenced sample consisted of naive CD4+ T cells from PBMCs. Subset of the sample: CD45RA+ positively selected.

The CDR3: CASSARGVGWATDTQYF. CDR3 sequence (DNA): TGTGCCAGCAGCGCCCGGGGGGTGGGTTGGGCTACAGATACGCAGTATTTT. This sequence joins TRBV9 and TRBJ2-3; 7 bases match TRBD2. Unmatched junction bases numbered 13, after V lost 3 bases and J lost 3 bases. Germline CDR1 SGDLS, CDR2 YYNGEE. This CDR3 comprises 17 residues.